These 10 T cell receptor beta chains were sequenced from one sample in a study of T cell responses to AZD1222 COVID-19 vaccine. Using immunoSEQ multiplex PCR, the repertoire was profiled, and TCRdb retains in-frame clones only, with some absent. This sample has about 130,000 clones; 85% to 90% occur once, and the top ten carry approximately 20%. The sample here was peripheral blood, taken on day 0 of AZD1222 vaccination. Source of these receptors: an adult in good health.

This clone was observed many times. The V and J genes are TRBV21-1 and TRBJ1-6. TRBV21-1 is reported as a pseudogene. The CDR3 contains 15 residues. CDR3 residues: CASSNPGTGHSPLHF. CDR3 nucleotide sequence: TGTGCCAGCAGCAATCCCGGGACGGGGCATTCACCCCTCCACTTT.

This chain uses TRBV10-3 with TRBJ2-7; 10 bases map to TRBD2. The trim removed 10 bases at V and 5 bases at J, leaving 8 bases unmatched. This CDR3 spans 13 amino acids. Germline-derived CDR1 and CDR2 are ENHRY and SYGVKD. The CDR3 nucleotides are TGTGCCAACCAAGCGGGGGGGCTAGACGAGCAGTACTTC. Its translation: CANQAGGLDEQYF.

This clone was observed many times. V usage is TRBV6-6 and J usage is TRBJ2-7, with 10 bases identical to TRBD1. The V and J ends lost 2 bases and 3 bases, in that order; junction bases with no gene match: 4. The CDR3 consists of 15 residues. CDR1 MNHNY and CDR2 SVGAGI come from the germline V gene (reference sequence). CDR3 amino acids: CASSYPGQGNYEQYF. The CDR3 nucleotides are TGTGCCAGCAGTTACCCGGGACAGGGGAACTACGAGCAGTACTTC.

The chain employs TRBV18 and TRBJ1-5; D might be TRBD1 (5 bases). This CDR3 comprises 13 residues. Trimming took 3 bases from V and 5 from J, leaving 8 bases between them. The germline V gene encodes CDR1 KGHSH and CDR2 LQKENI. CDR3 nucleotides: TGTGCCAGCTCACCGGGGGTTGATCAGCCCCAGCATTTT. The encoded protein is CASSPGVDQPQHF.

The V gene is TRBV28, the J gene TRBJ1-1; 9 nucleotides line up with TRBD1. Per the germline V gene, CDR1 is MDHEN and CDR2 is SYDVKM. The J segment lost 5 bases and the V segment lost 4 bases, leaving 17 bases of the junction unmatched. The CDR3 loop spans 18 amino acids. CDR3 nucleotide sequence: TGTGCCAGCAGTTCCCGCGGGACAGGGAGCGCTCCGGGGACTGAAGCTTTCTTT. It is translated as CASSSRGTGSAPGTEAFF.

By sample fraction, this clone is medium-sized. The chain is built from TRBV6-5 and TRBJ2-3; no firm D call. The CDR3 loop spans 13 amino acids. V lost 0 bases, J lost 4 bases, and 5 bases lay in between. Germline CDR1 reads MNHEY; CDR2 reads SVGAGI. DNA for the CDR3: TGTGCCAGCAGTTACTCGAGGCCAGATACGCAGTATTTT. Its protein product is CASSYSRPDTQYF.

This chain links TRBV21-1 with TRBJ1-2. TRBV21-1 has pseudogene status. The CDR3 has 13 residues. CDR3: CASSRRGNYGYTF. CDR3 bases: TGTGCCAGCAGCAGGAGGGGGAACTATGGCTACACCTTC.

This clone was observed a handful of times. This rearrangement joins TRBV19 to TRBJ1-6, with a possible D match to TRBD1 (5 bases). Germline assignment: CDR1 LNHDA and CDR2 SQIVND (reference sequence). Trimming shortened V by 5 bases and J by 6 bases, and 11 bases separated the two germline ends. The CDR3 totals 14 residues. The CDR3 loop is CASSVQGGNSPLHF. Written as DNA, the CDR3 is TGTGCCAGTAGTGTCCAGGGAGGTAATTCACCCCTCCACTTT. The full variable domain, completed using reference TRBV19 and TRBJ1-6, is DGGITQSPKYLFRKEGQNVTLSCEQNLNHDAMYWYRQDPGQGLRLIYYSQIVNDFQKGDIAEGYSVSREKKESFPLTVTSAQKNPTAFYLCASSVQGGNSPLHFGNGTRLTVT.

This chain joins TRBV29-1 and TRBJ1-5; D might be TRBD1 (6 bases). This CDR3 spans 11 amino acids. CDR1 is SQVTM, CDR2 ANQGSEA, per germline. With 5 bases removed from V and 9 bases from J, the gap between germline ends came to 11 bases. CDR3 loop: CSVYRDTPQHF. The CDR3 nucleotides are TGCAGCGTTTACAGGGATACGCCCCAGCATTTT.

The chain employs TRBV9 and TRBJ2-7; TRBD2 agrees at 11 bases. The CDR3 runs to 16 residues. Per the germline V gene, CDR1 is SGDLS and CDR2 is YYNGEE. V dropped 0 bases and J dropped 6; count of bases not matched to a gene: 8. In DNA, the CDR3 is TGTGCCAGCAGCGTAGTCCCTACTAGCGGGGGAGGCGAGCAGTACTTC. It codes for CASSVVPTSGGGEQYF.